One and the same sample provided the 12 T cell receptor beta chains below, sequenced in a study of T cells in Graves' hyperthyroidism and ophthalmopathy. TCR beta CDR3 region amplification was performed from RNA transcripts. The TCR CDR3 was amplified in a first-round RT-PCR using the HTBI primer set. TCRdb reanalysed the multiplex PCR reads using MiXCR and keeps one entry per CDR3 protein. The sample holds about 420,000 distinct CDR3 sequences, approximately 14% seen once. Sequencing was carried out using blood. Source of these receptors: a woman aged 18-29 years with Graves' hyperthyroidism.

This clonotype showed up many times. J is TRBJ1-5 and V is TRBV12-3 or TRBV12-4; no reliable D call. V lost 5 bases and J lost 7, with 12 bases in between. The CDR3 has 13 amino acids. The CDR3 reads CASSLAWGQPQHF. In nucleotides, the CDR3 is TGTGCCAGCAGTCTGGCTTGGGGACAGCCCCAGCATTTT.

This rearrangement joins TRBV13 to TRBJ2-7; 7 nucleotides line up with TRBD2. CDR1 is PRHDT, CDR2 FYEKMQ, per germline (reference sequence). The V gene end was trimmed by 5 bases and the J gene end by 4 bases; junction bases not matched to a gene: 8. This CDR3 is built from 14 residues. CDR3 nucleotide sequence: TGTGCCAGCAGCCCATCGGCGGGAGCATACGAGCAGTACTTC. Residues: CASSPSAGAYEQYF. Supplemented by reference TRBV13 and TRBJ2-7, the full variable domain reads AAGVIQSPRHLIKEKRETATLKCYPIPRHDTVYWYQQGPGQDPQFLISFYEKMQSDKGSIPDRFSAQQFSDYHSELNMSSLELGDSALYFCASSPSAGAYEQYFGPGTRLTVT.

A remark on this clonotype: This clone may be a read error of a much larger clone one base away. The V gene is TRBV7-9, the J gene TRBJ2-3; 9 bases line up with TRBD2. The germline V gene has CDR1 SEHNR and CDR2 FQNEAQ (reference sequence). The V segment lost 3 bases and the J segment 3 bases; nucleotides outside the gene matches: 7. The CDR3 loop spans 16 amino acids. DNA of the CDR3: TGTGCCAGCAGCTTTGCGGGGGGGGAAGCAACAGATACGCAGTATTTT. Its translation: CASSFAGGEATDTQYF.

V and J are TRBV3-1 and TRBJ2-2; D unclear. This CDR3 is built from 14 residues. V dropped 0 bases and J dropped 4 bases, with 6 bases sitting between them. Germline-derived CDR1 and CDR2 are LGHDT and YNNKEL (reference sequence). For the CDR3, the DNA is TGTGCCAGCAGCCAAGATGACCTCACCGGGGAGCTGTTTTTT. Translated, it gives CASSQDDLTGELFF.

This clonotype was detected ten times or more. The chain links TRBV30 to TRBJ1-1, with D perhaps matching TRBD1 (5 bases). V lost 3 bases, J lost 2 bases, and 10 bases lay in between. This CDR3 is built from 13 residues. Germline CDR1 is GTSNPN and CDR2 is SVGIG (reference sequence). CDR3: CAWRRTLNTEAFF. CDR3 DNA: TGTGCCTGGAGACGGACACTCAACACTGAAGCTTTCTTT.

This chain connects TRBV19 to TRBJ1-6; weak D call: TRBD1 (5 bases). Germline V CDR1 and CDR2: LNHDA, SQIVND (reference sequence). V was clipped by 4 bases and J by 9 bases, with 16 bases between them. The CDR3 sequence is 15 residues long. As DNA, the CDR3 is TGTGCCAGTAGTACCCCGCAGGGCCGCGGTTCACCCCTCCACTTT. Translation: CASSTPQGRGSPLHF.

This clonotype was counted only a few times. The chain joins TRBV28 to TRBJ1-3; unclear D gene. Germline CDR1 and CDR2: MDHEN and SYDVKM. This CDR3 has 15 residues. V lost 8 bases, J lost 0 bases, and 14 bases lay in between. The DNA for the CDR3 is TGTGCCAGCGGCGCCTTTCGAGCCTCTGGAAACACCATATATTTT. Translating gives CASGAFRASGNTIYF.

This clonotype was seen only a few times. The chain combines TRBV27 with TRBJ2-2; D is undetermined. Deletions cut 3 bases from V and 0 bases from J, with 11 bases between. The CDR3 runs 16 residues. Germline loops: CDR1 MNHEY, CDR2 SMNVEV (reference sequence). The CDR3 reads CASSFSGSPNTGELFF. For the CDR3, the DNA is TGTGCCAGCAGTTTTTCGGGTAGTCCGAACACCGGGGAGCTGTTTTTT.

This chain uses TRBV9 with TRBJ1-2; D gene ambiguous. The CDR3 totals 13 residues. V lost 3 bases and J lost 4, with 10 bases in between. Germline V CDR1 and CDR2: SGDLS, YYNGEE. CDR3 nucleotide sequence: TGTGCCAGCAGCGATCAGACTGCCTATGGCTACACCTTC. It codes for CASSDQTAYGYTF.

The DNA of the CDR3 is TGTGCCAGCAGCTCCCCAGTGGGGGGTAGCGGACAAGAGACCCAGTACTTC. Translated: CASSSPVGGSGQETQYF. The chain joins TRBV7-9 to TRBJ2-5; TRBD2 is a possible D gene (6 bases). Deletions cut 4 bases from V and 2 bases from J, with 20 bases between. CDR1 and CDR2 (germline): SEHNR, FQNEAQ (reference sequence). This CDR3 spans 17 amino acids.

Ten or more counts support this clonotype. The chain uses TRBV7-2 and TRBJ2-3; TRBD2 matches at 12 bases. With 0 bases clipped from V and 0 bases from J, the junction kept 4 bases outside the gene matches. The CDR3 loop spans 18 amino acids. Germline values: CDR1 SGHTA, CDR2 FQGNSA. The CDR3 coding sequence is TGTGCCAGCAGCTTAGCTGGGCTAGCGGGAGGGAGCACAGATACGCAGTATTTT. Protein product: CASSLAGLAGGSTDTQYF.

This clonotype turned up a few times. The J gene is TRBJ2-7, the V gene TRBV10-3; D remains ambiguous. The CDR3 consists of 13 residues. Germline V CDR1 and CDR2: ENHRY, SYGVKD. V dropped 7 bases and J dropped 3 bases, with 13 bases sitting between them. CDR3 amino acids: CAITTDASYEQYF. CDR3 in DNA: TGTGCCATCACGACGGACGCCAGCTACGAGCAGTACTTC.